This T cell receptor (beta chain) was profiled in a study of blood T cell repertoires in COVID-19. This clone has more than one count but fewer than ten. In the original workflow: From reference gene primer amplification, estimates of nucleated cell counts were derived. Assay used: immunoSEQ multiplex PCR; TCRdb lists only in-frame clones, some missing. D and trimming were read from the DNA, whereas the V and J calls and clone size are those reported in that table. The table shows about 270,000 clones, with about nine tenths occurring only once. Sequenced material: peripheral blood. This TCR derives from a man aged 35 to 55 with active or convalescent COVID-19.

The CDR3 DNA follows: TGTGCCACCAGTGGCGGAGACAGAAACTATGGCTACACCTTC. It yields the protein CATSGGDRNYGYTF. The chain joins TRBV24-1 to TRBJ1-2; perhaps TRBD1 as D (5 bases). The CDR3 length is 14 residues. Deletions cut 5 bases from V and 2 bases from J, with 11 bases between. Germline V CDR1 and CDR2: KGHDR, SFDVKD.